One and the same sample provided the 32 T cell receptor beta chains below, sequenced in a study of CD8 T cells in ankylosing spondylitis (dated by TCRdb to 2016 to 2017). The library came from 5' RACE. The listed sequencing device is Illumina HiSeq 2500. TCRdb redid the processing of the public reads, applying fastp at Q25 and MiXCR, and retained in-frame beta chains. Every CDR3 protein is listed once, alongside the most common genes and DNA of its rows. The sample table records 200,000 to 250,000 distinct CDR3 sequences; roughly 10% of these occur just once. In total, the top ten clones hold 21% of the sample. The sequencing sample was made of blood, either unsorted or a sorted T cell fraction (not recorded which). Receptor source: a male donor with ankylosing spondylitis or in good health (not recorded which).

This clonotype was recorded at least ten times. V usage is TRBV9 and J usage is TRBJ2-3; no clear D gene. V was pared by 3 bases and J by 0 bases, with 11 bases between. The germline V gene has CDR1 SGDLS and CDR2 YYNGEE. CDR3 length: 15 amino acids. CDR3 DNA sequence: TGTGCCAGCAGCGCTCGCTCCTATAGCACAGATACGCAGTATTTT. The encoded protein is CASSARSYSTDTQYF.

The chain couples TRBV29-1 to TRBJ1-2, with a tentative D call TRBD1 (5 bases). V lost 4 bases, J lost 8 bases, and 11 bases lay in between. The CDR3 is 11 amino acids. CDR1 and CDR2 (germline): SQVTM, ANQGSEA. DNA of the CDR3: TGCAGCGTTGCCAGGGCGGGAGGCTACACCTTC. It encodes CSVARAGGYTF.

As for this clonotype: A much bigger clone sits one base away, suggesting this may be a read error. DNA for the CDR3: TGTACCAGCAGTTTTAGGCGGGGGGCGGCAGATACGCAGTATTTT. Protein product: CTSSFRRGAADTQYF. The chain carries TRBV28 and TRBJ2-3, with TRBD2 matching over 8 bases. CDR3 size: 15 residues. CDR1 and CDR2 (germline): MDHEN, SYDVKM.

The CDR3 region has the DNA TGTGCCAGCAGCTTTATAGTGGGGGGGAGTACCGGGGAGCTGTTTTTT. Its protein is CASSFIVGGSTGELFF. The chain employs TRBV7-8 and TRBJ2-2; TRBD2 matches 7 bases. The CDR3 spans 16 residues. Germline V gene data show CDR1 as SGHVS and CDR2 as FQNEAQ. J was trimmed by 5 bases and V by 3 bases; bases with no gene match: 9.

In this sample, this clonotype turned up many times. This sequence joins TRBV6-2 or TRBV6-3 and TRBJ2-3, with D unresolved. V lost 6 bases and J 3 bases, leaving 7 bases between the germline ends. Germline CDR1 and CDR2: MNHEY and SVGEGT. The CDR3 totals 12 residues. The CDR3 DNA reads TGTGCCAGCAGCCCTACTACAGATACGCAGTATTTT. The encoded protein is CASSPTTDTQYF.

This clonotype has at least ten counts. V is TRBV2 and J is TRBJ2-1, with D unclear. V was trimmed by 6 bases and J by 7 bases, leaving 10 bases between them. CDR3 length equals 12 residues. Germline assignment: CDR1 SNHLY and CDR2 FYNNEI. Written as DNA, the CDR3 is TGTGCCAGCAGGGGAAGGAGTAATGAGCAGTTCTTC. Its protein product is CASRGRSNEQFF.

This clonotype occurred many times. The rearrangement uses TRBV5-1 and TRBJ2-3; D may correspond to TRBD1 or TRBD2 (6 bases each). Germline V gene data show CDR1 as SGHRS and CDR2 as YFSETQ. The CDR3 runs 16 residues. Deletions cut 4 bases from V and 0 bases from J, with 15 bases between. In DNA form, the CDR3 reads TGCGCCAGCAGCCCCATGAGGGGGGTGAGCACAGATACGCAGTATTTT. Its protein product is CASSPMRGVSTDTQYF.

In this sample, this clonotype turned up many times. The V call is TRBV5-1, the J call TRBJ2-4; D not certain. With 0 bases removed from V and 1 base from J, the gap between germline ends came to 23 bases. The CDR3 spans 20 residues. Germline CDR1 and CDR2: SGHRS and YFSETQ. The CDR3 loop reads CASSLGVGDFVWAAKNIQYF. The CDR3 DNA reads TGCGCCAGCAGCTTGGGAGTTGGGGATTTTGTGTGGGCGGCCAAAAACATTCAGTACTTC.

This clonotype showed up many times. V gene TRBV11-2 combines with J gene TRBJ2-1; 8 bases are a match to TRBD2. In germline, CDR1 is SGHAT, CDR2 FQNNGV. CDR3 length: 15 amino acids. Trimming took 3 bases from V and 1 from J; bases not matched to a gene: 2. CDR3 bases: TGTGCCAGCAGCTTGCGGGGGGCTTCCTACAATGAGCAGTTCTTC. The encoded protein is CASSLRGASYNEQFF.

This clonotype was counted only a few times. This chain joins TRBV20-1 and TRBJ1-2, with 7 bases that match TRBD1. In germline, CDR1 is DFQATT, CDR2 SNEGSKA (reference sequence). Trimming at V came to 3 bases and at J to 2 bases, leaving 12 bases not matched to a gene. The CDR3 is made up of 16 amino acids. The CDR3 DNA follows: TGCAGTGCTAGCGGGGGACAGTCAAGGGGCAACTATGGCTACACCTTC. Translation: CSASGGQSRGNYGYTF.

The CDR3 DNA is TGTGCCAGCAGCCCTAGCGGGGGAGACCACAATGAGCAGTTCTTC. Encoded protein: CASSPSGGDHNEQFF. The chain joins TRBV28 to TRBJ2-1, with 10 bases lining up with TRBD2. Germline trimming cut 6 bases from V and 5 bases from J; bases unmatched to any gene: 7. The CDR3 loop spans 15 amino acids. Germline lookup yields CDR1 MDHEN and CDR2 SYDVKM.

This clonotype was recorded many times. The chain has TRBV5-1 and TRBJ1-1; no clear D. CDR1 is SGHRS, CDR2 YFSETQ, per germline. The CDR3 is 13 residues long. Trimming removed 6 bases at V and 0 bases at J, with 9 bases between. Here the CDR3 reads CASTQTVNTEAFF. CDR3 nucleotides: TGCGCCAGCACTCAGACGGTGAACACTGAAGCTTTCTTT.

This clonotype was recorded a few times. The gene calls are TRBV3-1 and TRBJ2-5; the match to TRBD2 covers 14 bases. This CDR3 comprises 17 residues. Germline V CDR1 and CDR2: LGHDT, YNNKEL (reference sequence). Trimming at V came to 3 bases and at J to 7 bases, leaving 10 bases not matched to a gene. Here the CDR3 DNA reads TGTGCCAGCAGCCACGGGACTAGCGGGGGACTGCTGGGGACCCAGTACTTC. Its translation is CASSHGTSGGLLGTQYF.

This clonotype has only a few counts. As DNA, the CDR3 is TGCAGCGTCGTAGGAATAGCGGGGGGCCAAGAGACCCAGTACTTC. Amino acids: CSVVGIAGGQETQYF. The chain recombines TRBV29-1 with TRBJ2-5, with 10 bases matching TRBD2. The J segment lost 1 base and the V segment lost 6 bases, leaving 8 bases of the junction unmatched. The V gene's germline CDR1 is SQVTM and CDR2 ANQGSEA. The CDR3 consists of 15 residues.

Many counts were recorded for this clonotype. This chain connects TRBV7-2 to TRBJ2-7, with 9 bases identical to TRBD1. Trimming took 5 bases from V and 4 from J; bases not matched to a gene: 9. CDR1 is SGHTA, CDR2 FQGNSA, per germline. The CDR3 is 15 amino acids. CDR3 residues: CASSPEQGAGYEQYF. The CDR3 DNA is TGTGCCAGCAGCCCGGAACAGGGGGCGGGTTACGAGCAGTACTTC.

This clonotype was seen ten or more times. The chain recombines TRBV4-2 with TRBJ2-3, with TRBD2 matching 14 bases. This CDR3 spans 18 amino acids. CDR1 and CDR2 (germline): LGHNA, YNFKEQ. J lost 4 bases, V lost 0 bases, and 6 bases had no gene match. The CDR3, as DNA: TGTGCCAGCAGCCAAGAGACTAGCGGGGGGGTGGTTCCAGATACGCAGTATTTT. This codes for CASSQETSGGVVPDTQYF.

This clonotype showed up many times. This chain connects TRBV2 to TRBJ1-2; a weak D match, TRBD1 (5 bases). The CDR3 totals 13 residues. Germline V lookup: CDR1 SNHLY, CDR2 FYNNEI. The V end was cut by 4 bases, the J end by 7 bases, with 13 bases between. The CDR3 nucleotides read TGTGCCAGCAGTGGGGGGGAGCCTAGTGGCTACACCTTC. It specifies CASSGGEPSGYTF. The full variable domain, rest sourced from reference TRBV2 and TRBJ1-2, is EPEVTQTPSHQVTQMGQEVILRCVPISNHLYFYWYRQILGQKVEFLVSFYNNEISEKSEIFDDQFSVERPDGSNFTLKIRSTKLEDSAMYFCASSGGEPSGYTFGSGTRLTVV.

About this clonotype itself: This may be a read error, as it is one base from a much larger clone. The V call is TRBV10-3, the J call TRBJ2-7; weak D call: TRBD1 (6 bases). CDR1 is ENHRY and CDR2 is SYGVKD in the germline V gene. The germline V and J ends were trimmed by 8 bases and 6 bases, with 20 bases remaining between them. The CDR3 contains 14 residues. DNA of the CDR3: TGTGCCATCGGGCGCTGGGGGCCCCTTAGCGAGCAGTACTTC. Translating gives CAIGRWGPLSEQYF.

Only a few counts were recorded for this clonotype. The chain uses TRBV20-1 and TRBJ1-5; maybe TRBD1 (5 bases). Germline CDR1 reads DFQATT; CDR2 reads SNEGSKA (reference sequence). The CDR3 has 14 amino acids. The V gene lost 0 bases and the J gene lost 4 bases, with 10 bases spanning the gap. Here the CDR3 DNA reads TGCAGTGCTAGAGATCTGACAGCGAATCAGCCCCAGCATTTT. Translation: CSARDLTANQPQHF.

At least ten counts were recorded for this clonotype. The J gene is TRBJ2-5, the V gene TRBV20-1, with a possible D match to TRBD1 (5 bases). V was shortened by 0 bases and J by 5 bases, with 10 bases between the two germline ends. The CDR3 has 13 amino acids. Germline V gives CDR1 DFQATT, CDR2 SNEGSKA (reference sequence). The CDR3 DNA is TGCAGTGCTAGAGATGGGGCGACGGAGACCCAGTACTTC. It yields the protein CSARDGATETQYF.

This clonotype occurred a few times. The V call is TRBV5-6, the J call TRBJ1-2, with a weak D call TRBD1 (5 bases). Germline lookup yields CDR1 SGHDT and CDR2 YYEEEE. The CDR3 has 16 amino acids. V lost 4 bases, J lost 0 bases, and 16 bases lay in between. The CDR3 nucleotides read TGTGCCAGCAGCGAGGGGACGGGAAAAACTAACTATGGCTACACCTTC. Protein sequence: CASSEGTGKTNYGYTF.

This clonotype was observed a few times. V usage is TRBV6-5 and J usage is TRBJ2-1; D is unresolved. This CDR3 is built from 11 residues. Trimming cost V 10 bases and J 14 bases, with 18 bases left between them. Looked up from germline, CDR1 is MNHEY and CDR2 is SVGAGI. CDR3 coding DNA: TGTGCCACCGGAAGAGATACACAAGAGTTCTTC. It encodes CATGRDTQEFF.

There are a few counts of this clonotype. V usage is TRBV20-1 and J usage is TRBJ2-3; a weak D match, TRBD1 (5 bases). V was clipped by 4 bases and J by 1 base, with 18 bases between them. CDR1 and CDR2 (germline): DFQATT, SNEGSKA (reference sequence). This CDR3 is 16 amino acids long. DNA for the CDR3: TGCAGTGCTAACCGACGCCAGGGAACCCGCACAGATACGCAGTATTTT. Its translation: CSANRRQGTRTDTQYF.

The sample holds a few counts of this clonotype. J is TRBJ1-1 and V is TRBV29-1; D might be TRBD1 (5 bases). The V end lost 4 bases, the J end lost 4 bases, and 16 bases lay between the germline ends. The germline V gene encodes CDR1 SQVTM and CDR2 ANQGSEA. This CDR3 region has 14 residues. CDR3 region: CSVAPTVILTEAFF. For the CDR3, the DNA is TGCAGCGTTGCCCCGACAGTCATACTCACTGAAGCTTTCTTT.

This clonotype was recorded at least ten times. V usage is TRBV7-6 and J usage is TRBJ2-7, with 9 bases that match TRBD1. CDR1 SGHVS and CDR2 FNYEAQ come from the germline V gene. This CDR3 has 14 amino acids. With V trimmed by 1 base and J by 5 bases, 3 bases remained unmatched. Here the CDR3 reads CASSLGTGVDEQYF. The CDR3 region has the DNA TGTGCCAGCAGCTTAGGGACAGGGGTGGACGAGCAGTACTTC.

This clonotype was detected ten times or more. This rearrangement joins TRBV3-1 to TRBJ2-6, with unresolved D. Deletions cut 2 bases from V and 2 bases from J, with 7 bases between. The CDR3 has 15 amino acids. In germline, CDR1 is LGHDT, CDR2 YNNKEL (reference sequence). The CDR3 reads CASSQSLAGANVLTF. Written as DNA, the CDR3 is TGTGCCAGCAGCCAATCCCTCGCTGGGGCCAACGTCCTGACTTTC.

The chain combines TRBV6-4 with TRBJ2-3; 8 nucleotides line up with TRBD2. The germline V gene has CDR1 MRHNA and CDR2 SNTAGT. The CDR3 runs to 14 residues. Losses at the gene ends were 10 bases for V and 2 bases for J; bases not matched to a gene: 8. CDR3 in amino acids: CATARAGDTDTQYF. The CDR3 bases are TGTGCCACCGCACGAGCGGGGGACACAGATACGCAGTATTTT.

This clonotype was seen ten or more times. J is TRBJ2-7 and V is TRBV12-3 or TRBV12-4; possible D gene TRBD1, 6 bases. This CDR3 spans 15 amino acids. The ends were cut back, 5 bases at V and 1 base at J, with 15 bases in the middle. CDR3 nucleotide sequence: TGTGCCAGCAGTCCACCCCCGCAGGGGTCCTACGAGCAGTACTTC. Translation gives CASSPPPQGSYEQYF.

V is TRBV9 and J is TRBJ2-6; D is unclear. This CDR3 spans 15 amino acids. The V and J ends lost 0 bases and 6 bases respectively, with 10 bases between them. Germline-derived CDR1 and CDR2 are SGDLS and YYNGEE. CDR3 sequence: CASSVGGSLANVLTF. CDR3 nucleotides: TGTGCCAGCAGCGTAGGCGGCAGTCTGGCCAACGTCCTGACTTTC.

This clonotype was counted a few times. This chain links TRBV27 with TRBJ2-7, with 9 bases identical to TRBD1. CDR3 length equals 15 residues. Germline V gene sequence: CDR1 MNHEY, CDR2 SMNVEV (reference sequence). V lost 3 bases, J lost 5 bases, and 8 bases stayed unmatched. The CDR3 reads CASSFPGQGKDEQYF. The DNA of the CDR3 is TGTGCCAGCAGTTTCCCGGGACAGGGTAAGGACGAGCAGTACTTC.

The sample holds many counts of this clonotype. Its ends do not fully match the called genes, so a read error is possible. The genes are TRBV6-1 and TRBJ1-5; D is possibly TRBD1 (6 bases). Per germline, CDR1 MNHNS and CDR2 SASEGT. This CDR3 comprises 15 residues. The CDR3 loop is CASTELGQGSQPQHF. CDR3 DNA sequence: TGTGCCAGCACTGAATTGGGGCAGGGGAGTCAGCCCCAGCATTTT.

The CDR3 sequence is CASSSSPSPGQPQHF. The CDR3 DNA is TGTGCCAGCAGTTCCTCCCCTTCCCCGGGGCAGCCCCAGCATTTT. The chain carries TRBV6-5 and TRBJ1-5; D call uncertain. The CDR3 length is 15 residues. The germline V gene has CDR1 MNHEY and CDR2 SVGAGI. The V and J ends lost 4 bases and 7 bases respectively, with 17 bases between them.